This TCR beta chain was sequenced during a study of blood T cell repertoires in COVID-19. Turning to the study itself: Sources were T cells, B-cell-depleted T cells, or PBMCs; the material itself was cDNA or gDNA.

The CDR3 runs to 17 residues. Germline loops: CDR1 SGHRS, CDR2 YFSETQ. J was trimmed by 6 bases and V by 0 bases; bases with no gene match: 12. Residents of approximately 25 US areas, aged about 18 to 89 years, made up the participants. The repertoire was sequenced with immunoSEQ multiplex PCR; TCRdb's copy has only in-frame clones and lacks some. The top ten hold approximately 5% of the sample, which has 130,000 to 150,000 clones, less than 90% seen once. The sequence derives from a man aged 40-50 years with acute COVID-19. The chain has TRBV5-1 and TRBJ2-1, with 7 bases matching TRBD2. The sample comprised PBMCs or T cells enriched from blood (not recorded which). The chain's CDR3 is CASSLAGGARHPNEQFF. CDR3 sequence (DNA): TGCGCCAGCAGCTTGGCGGGAGGAGCCCGGCACCCCAATGAGCAGTTCTTC.